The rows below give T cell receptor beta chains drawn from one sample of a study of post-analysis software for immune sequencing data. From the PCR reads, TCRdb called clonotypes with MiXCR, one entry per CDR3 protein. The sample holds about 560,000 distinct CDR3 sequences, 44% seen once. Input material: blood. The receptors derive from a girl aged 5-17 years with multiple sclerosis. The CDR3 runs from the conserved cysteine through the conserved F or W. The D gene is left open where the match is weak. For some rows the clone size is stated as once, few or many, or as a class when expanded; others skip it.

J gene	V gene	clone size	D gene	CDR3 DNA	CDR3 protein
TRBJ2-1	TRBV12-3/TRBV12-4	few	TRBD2	TGTGCCAGCAGACCCACGGGACTAGCGGCGGGGGGGCAGTTCTTC	CASRPTGLAAGGQFF
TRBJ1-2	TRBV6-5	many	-	TGTGCCAGCAGTTCCGGACGGGGCTACACCTTC	CASSSGRGYTF
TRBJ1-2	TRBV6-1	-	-	TGTGCCAGCAGTGTTATGGGATCTAACTATGGCTACACCTTC	CASSVMGSNYGYTF
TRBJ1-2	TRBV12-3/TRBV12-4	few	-	TGTGCCAGCAGTTTAGGGGCAGGAGGCAACTATGGCTACACCTTC	CASSLGAGGNYGYTF
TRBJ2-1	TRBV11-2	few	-	TGTGCCAGCAGCTTAGTGGTGGGAGCCCCCTACAATGAGCAGTTCTTC	CASSLVVGAPYNEQFF
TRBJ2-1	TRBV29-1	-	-	TGCAGCCTTCGAGCGTACAATGAGCAGTTCTTC	CSLRAYNEQFF
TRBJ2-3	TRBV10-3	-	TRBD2	TGTGCCATCAGTGTAAGGACGGCTAGCGGGGCCACAGATACGCAGTATTTT	CAISVRTASGATDTQYF
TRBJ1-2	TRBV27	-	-	TGTGCCAGCGGAACTAACTATGGCTACACCTTC	CASGTNYGYTF
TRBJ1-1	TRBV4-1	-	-	TGCGCCAGCAGCTCGGGACTGGGGGCTTTCTTT	CASSSGLGAFF
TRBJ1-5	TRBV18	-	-	TGTGCCAGCTCACCCTCCGGGAGGGAGAATCAGCCCCAGCATTTT	CASSPSGRENQPQHF
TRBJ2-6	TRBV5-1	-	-	TGCGCCAGCAGCTCCACCATACCAGGGGTTCCCTCTGGGGCCAACGTCCTGACTTTC	CASSSTIPGVPSGANVLTF
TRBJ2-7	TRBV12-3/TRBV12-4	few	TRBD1	TGTGCCAGCTCCGGCGGGACAGGGACCTACGAGCAGTACTTC	CASSGGTGTYEQYF
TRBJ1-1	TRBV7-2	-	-	TGTGCCAGCACCTTTCGTGGGGGGCACGCTTTCTTT	CASTFRGGHAFF
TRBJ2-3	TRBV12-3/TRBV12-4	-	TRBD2	TGTGCCAGCAGTTTTCGGGGTACTAGCGGGAGTACAGATACGCAGTATTTT	CASSFRGTSGSTDTQYF
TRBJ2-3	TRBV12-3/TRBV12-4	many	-	TGTGCCAGCAGTCTGAATAGAGCAGATACGCAGTATTTT	CASSLNRADTQYF
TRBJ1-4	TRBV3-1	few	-	TGTGCCAGCAGCTCTGTCGACTGGACCCTTAATGAAAAACTGTTTTTT	CASSSVDWTLNEKLFF
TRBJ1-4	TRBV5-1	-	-	TGCGCCAGCAGCTCGGGACAAACTACTAATGAAAAACTGTTTTTT	CASSSGQTTNEKLFF
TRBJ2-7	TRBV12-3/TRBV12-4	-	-	TGTGCCAGCAGTGAGTGGTACTACGAGCAGTACTTC	CASSEWYYEQYF
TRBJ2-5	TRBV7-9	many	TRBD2	TGTGCCAGCAGCCCGGGACTAGCAGAAGAGACCCAGTACTTC	CASSPGLAEETQYF
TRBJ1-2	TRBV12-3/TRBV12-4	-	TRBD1	TGTGCCAGCAGTCCCGGGGGGACAGCTGGCTACACCTTC	CASSPGGTAGYTF
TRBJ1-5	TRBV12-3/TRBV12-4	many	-	TGTGCAATCGCAGTCCAGGGCCATAGCAATCAGCCCCAGCATTTT	CAIAVQGHSNQPQHF
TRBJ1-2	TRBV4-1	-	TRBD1	TGCGCCAGCAGCCACCGGGACAGGGCCGCTAACTATGGCTACACCTTC	CASSHRDRAANYGYTF
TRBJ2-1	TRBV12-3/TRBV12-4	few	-	TGTGCCAGCAGTTTAGGGGGGAGGTACCTTAGGGGGCAGTTCTTC	CASSLGGRYLRGQFF
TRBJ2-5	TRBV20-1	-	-	TGCATGATGGGCCGTACTTCGGTGGAGACCCAGTACTTC	CMMGRTSVETQYF
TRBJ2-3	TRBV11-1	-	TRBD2	TGTGCCAGCAGCTTCATAAAAGGCGTTGGGACTAGCGGGGTCATTGCCACAGATACGCAGTATTTT	CASSFIKGVGTSGVIATDTQYF